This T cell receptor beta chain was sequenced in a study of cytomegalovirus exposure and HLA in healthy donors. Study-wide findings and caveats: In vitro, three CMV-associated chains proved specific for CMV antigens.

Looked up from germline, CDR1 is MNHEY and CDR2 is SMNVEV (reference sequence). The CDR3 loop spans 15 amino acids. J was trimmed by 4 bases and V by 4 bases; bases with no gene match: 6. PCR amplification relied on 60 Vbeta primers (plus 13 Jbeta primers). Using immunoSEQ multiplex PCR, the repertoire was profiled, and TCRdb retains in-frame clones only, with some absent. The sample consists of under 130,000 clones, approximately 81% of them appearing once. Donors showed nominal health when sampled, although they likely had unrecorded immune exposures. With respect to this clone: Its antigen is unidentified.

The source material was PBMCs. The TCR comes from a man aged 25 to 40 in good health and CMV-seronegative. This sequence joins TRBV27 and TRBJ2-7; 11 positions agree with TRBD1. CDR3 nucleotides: TGTGCCAGCAGTTACGGGACAGGGGGAGTTTACGAGCAGTACTTC. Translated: CASSYGTGGVYEQYF.